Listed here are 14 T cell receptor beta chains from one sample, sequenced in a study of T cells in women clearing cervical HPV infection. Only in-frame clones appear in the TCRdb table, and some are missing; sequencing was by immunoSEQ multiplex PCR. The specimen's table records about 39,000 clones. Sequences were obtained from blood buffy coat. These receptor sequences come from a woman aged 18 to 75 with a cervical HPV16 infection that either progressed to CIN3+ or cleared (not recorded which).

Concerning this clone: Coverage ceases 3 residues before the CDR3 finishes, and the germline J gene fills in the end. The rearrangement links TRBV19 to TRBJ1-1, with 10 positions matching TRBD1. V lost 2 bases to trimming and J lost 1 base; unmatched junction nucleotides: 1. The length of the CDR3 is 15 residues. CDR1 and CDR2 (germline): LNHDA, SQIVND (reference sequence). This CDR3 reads CASSIRDRGNTEAFF. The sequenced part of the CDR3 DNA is TGTGCCAGTAGTATAAGGGACAGGGGGAACACTGAA.

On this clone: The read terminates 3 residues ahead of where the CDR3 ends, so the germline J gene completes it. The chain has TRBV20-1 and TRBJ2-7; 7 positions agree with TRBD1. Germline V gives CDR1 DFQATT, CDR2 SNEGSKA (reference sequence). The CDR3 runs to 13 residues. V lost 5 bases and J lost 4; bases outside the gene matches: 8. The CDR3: CSAGDRESYEQYF. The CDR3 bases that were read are TGCAGTGCTGGCGACAGGGAGTCATACGAG.

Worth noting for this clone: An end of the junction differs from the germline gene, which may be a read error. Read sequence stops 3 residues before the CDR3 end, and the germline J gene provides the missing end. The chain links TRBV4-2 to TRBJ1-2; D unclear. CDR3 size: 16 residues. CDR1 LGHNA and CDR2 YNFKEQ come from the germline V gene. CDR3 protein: CASSQDAQAGIYGYTF. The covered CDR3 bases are TGCGCCAGCAGCCAAGATGCGCAGGCGGGTATCTATGGC.

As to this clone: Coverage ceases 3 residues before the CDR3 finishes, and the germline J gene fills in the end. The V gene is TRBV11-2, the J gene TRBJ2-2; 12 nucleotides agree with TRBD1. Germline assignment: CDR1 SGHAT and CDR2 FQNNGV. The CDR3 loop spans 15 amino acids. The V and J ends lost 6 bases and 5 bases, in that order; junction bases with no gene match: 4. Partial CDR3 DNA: TGTGCCAGCAGGGGGACAGGGGGCGAAACCGGGGAG. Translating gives CASRGTGGETGE. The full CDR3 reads CASRGTGGETGELFF.

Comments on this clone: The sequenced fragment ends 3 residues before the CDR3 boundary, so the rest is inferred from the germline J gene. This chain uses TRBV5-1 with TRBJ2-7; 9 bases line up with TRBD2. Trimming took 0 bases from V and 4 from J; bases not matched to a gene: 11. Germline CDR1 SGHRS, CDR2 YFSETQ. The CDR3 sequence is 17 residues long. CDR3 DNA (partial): TGCGCCAGCAGCTTGGTGCCTAGCGGGAACGTAGGATACGAG. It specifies CASSLVPSGNVGYE. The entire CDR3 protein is CASSLVPSGNVGYEQYF.

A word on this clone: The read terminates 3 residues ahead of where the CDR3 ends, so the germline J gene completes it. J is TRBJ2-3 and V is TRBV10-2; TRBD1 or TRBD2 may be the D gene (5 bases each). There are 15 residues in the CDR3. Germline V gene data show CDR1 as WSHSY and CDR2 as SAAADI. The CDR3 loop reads CASSVFRGVGETQYF. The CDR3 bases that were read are TGCGCCAGCAGTGTGTTTCGAGGGGTTGGCGAGACG.

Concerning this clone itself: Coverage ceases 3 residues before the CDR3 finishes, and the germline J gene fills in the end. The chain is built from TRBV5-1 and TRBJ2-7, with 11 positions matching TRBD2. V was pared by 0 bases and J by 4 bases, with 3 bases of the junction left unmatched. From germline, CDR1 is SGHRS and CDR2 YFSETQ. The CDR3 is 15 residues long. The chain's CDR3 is CASSLGTSGSYEQYF. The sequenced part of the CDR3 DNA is TGCGCCAGCAGCTTGGGAACTAGCGGGAGTTACGAG.

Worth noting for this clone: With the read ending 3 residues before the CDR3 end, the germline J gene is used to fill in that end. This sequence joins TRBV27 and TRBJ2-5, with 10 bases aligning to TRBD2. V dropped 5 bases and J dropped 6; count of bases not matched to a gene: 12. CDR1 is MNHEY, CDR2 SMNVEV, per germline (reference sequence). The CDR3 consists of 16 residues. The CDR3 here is CASSPGGTSERKTQYF. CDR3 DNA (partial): TGTGCCAGCAGTCCCGGTGGGACTAGCGAGAGGAAGACC.

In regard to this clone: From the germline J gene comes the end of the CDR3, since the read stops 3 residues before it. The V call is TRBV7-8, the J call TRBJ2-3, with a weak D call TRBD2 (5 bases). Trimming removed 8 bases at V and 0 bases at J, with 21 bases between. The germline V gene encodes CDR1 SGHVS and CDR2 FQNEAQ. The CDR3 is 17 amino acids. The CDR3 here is CASSRAFGGFSTDTQYF. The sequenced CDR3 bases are TGTGCCAGCTCTCGGGCCTTTGGCGGGTTCAGCACAGATACG.

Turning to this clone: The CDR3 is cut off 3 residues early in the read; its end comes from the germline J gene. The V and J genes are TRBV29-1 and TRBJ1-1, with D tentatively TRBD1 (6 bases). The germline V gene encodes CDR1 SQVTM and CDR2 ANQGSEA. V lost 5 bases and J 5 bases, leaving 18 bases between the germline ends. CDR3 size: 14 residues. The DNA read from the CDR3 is TGCAGCGTTACCTTACAGGGTCTGGCGACTGAA. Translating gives CSVTLQGLATE. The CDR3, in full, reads CSVTLQGLATEAFF.

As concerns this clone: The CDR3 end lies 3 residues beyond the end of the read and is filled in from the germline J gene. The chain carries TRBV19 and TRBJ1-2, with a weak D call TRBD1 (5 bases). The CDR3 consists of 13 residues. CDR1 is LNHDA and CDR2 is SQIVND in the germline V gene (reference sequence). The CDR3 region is CASSIERGYDYTF. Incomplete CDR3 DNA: TGTGCCAGTAGTATAGAGAGGGGCTACGAC.

CDR3 DNA (partial): TGCAGCGTTGAGGGCGGGAGGGCCTCCGGGGAG. As protein: CSVEGGRASGE. The entire CDR3 is CSVEGGRASGELFF. This sequence joins TRBV29-1 and TRBJ2-2; 9 bases fit TRBD2. Read sequence stops 3 residues before the CDR3 end, and the germline J gene provides the missing end. This CDR3 has 14 residues. V shed 3 bases and J 6 bases; nucleotides not matched to a gene: 5. CDR1 and CDR2 from the germline V gene are SQVTM and ANQGSEA.

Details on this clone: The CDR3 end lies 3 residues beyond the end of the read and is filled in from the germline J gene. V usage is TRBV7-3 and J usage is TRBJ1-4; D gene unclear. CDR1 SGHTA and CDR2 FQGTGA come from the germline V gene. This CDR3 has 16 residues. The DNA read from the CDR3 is TGTGCCACCCTAAATTCCGGAGAGTACTATAATTCACCA. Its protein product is CATLNSGEYYNSP. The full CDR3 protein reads CATLNSGEYYNSPLFF.

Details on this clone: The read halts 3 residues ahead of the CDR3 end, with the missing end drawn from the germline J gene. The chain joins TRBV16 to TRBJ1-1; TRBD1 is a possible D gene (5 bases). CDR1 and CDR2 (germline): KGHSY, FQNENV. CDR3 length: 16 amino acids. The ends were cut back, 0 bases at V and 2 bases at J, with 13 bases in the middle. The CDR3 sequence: CASSQSWGGANTEAFF. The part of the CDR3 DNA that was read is TGTGCCAGCAGCCAATCCTGGGGCGGGGCAAACACTGAA.